The entry below describes one T cell receptor (beta chain). Antigen specificity is unknown. The data belong to a study of post-analysis software for immune sequencing data. At the level of the study: Relapsing-remitting, secondary progressive and progressive-relapsing forms of multiple sclerosis all featured among disease courses. Study-level findings and limits: Roughly five TRBV segments occurring more often in patients than controls included TRBV5-6, TRBV5-1 and TRBV20-1. Multiple sclerosis was associated with a significant reduction in normalized Chao1 diversity relative to controls. With F measure, samples from one preparation batch clustered together strongly.

Built from TCR beta cDNA, the libraries had unique molecular identifiers in them. TCRdb processed the PCR reads anew with MiXCR; each CDR3 protein has one entry. The sample holds some 800,000 distinct CDR3 sequences, roughly 50% seen once. The CDR3 length is 15 residues. CDR1 SGHDN and CDR2 FVKESK come from the germline V gene. Trimming removed 2 bases at V and 0 bases at J, with 11 bases between. Sequencing used blood. The rearrangement links TRBV14 to TRBJ2-7; D might be TRBD1 (5 bases). The sequence was obtained from a girl aged 5 to 17 with multiple sclerosis. The CDR3 DNA reads TGTGCCAGCAGCCAACTCCAGGGCCACTCCTACGAGCAGTACTTC. Encoded protein: CASSQLQGHSYEQYF.